This T cell receptor (beta chain) was found in a study of beta chain features in type 1 diabetes. Study conclusions and caveats: Fewer insertions but more deletions were seen at VDJ junctions in type 1 diabetes patients. Researchers report that Type 1 diabetes patients had moderately but significantly shorter TCRB CDR3s across all four CD4+ subsets.

Of note for this clone: No antigen is known for it.

Every isolated RNA sample was fully reverse transcribed, so sequencing captured expressed TCRB transcripts. Repertoires were generated with immunoSEQ multiplex PCR, while TCRdb's copy carries only in-frame clones and drops some. Here the sample spans some 270,000 clones, under 13% being singletons. This sequence originates from a man aged 30 to 45 with type 1 diabetes. The sample taken for sequencing was naive CD4+ T cells from blood.

The CDR3 DNA sequence: TGTGCCAGCAGCTTGGACAGTTCAGAGACCCAGTACTTC. Encoded protein: CASSLDSSETQYF. The chain employs TRBV5-4 and TRBJ2-5, with D unresolved. Trimming stripped 0 bases from V and 4 bases from J, with 7 bases between. CDR1 is SGHNT, CDR2 YYREEE, per germline (reference sequence). CDR3 length equals 13 residues.